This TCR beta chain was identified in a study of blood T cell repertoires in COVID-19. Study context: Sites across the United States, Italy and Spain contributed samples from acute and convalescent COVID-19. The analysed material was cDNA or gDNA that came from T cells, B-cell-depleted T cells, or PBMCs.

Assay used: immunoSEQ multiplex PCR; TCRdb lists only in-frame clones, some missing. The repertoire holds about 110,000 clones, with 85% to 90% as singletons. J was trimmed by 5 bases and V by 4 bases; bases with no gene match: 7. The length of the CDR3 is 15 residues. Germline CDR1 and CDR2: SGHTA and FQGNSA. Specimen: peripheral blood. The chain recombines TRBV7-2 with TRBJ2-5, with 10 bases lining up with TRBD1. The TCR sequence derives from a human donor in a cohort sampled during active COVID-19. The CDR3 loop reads CASSSDRGRLETQYF. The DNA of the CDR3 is TGTGCCAGCAGCTCCGACAGGGGGCGGTTGGAGACCCAGTACTTC.